This T cell receptor beta chain emerged from a study of shared clonotypes between healthy human individuals. In the case of this clone: Its matching antigen is unknown.

Measured with immunoSEQ multiplex PCR; TCRdb has only the in-frame clones, and not every one. The sample has over a million clones; around 95% are singletons. Points from the study as a whole: Non-shared clonotypes displayed generation probabilities falling below those of clonotypes present in all four donors.

The ends were cut back, 4 bases at V and 2 bases at J, with 27 bases in the middle. The CDR3 covers 20 residues. Germline assignment: CDR1 SGHDN and CDR2 FVKESK. Healthy HIV-negative adults with no recent acute infections or vaccinations were recruited as donors. Among the donors, all were Caucasian adults who lived in Nashville, Tennessee. The chain joins TRBV14 to TRBJ2-1, with a tentative D call TRBD2 (6 bases). Sequenced material: naive CD4+ T cells sorted from blood. As for subset: CD45RA+ positively selected. This receptor was taken from a man aged 25 to 40 in good health. In DNA form, the CDR3 reads TGTGCCAGCAGCCTACGCTCACTTCCCGCAGGAGGGCCCACCTACAATGAGCAGTTCTTC. Translated: CASSLRSLPAGGPTYNEQFF.